This T cell receptor beta chain is from a study of shared T cell receptors in the human thymus. TCRdb's table, derived via immunoSEQ multiplex PCR, lists solely in-frame clones and lacks some. Here the sample spans roughly 660,000 clones, roughly 88% being singletons. The CDR3 loop spans 14 amino acids. The germline V and J ends were trimmed by 6 bases and 5 bases, with 14 bases remaining between them. The germline gives CDR1 MGHDK, CDR2 SYGVNS. Separately, the same data were catalogued under a study of human thymus T cells.

The chain is built from TRBV25-1 and TRBJ2-1; possibly TRBD2 for D (6 bases). The TCR sequence derives from a boy younger than two with a congenital heart defect. Source material: thymocytes. CDR3 bases: TGTGCCAGCAGCCCCGGAGGGGTCCACAATGAGCAGTTCTTC. Its protein is CASSPGGVHNEQFF.